One and the same sample provided the 15 T cell receptor beta chains below, sequenced in a study of CD8+CD57+ T cells in acquired aplastic anemia. Patients chosen for sequencing had shown CD8+CD57+ cell expansion by flow cytometry. The use of genomic DNA as template underpinned the TCR beta VDJ and CDR3 profiling. TCRdb reanalysed the reads using MiXCR and keeps one entry per CDR3 protein. The sample comprises around 42,000 distinct CDR3 sequences, approximately 63% of which are singletons, and roughly three fifths rests with the top ten. Material for sequencing was sorted CD4+, CD8+, or CD8+CD57+ T cells (not recorded which) from PBMCs. The origin of the receptors is a human donor with aplastic anemia.

This clonotype occurred once. The genes are TRBV4-3 and TRBJ2-1; D is tentatively TRBD1 or TRBD2 (5 bases each). The CDR3 sequence is 15 residues long. Trimming took off 1 base at V and 2 bases at J, with 9 bases between the two ends. The germline V gene encodes CDR1 LGHNA and CDR2 YSLEER. CDR3 residues: CASSQGLGAYNEQFF. In DNA form, the CDR3 reads TGCGCCAGCAGCCAAGGACTGGGGGCCTACAATGAGCAGTTCTTC.

The chain recombines TRBV7-6 with TRBJ1-6; D uncertain. Germline V CDR1 and CDR2: SGHVS, FNYEAQ. The V end lost 5 bases, the J end lost 7 bases, and 12 bases lay between the germline ends. The CDR3 totals 14 residues. This chain's CDR3 is CASSDWAGNSPLHF. As DNA, the CDR3 is TGTGCCAGCAGCGATTGGGCAGGAAATTCACCCCTCCACTTT.

Remarks on this clonotype: A junction end diverges from the germline sequence, so it may reflect a read error. The V gene is TRBV7-8, the J gene TRBJ1-5; D may be TRBD1 (5 bases). Germline V CDR1 and CDR2: SGHVS, FQNEAQ. The CDR3 runs 15 residues. The CDR3 region has the DNA TGTGCCACCAGCAGCACTACAGGTGTCAATCAGCCCCAGCATTTT. It yields the protein CATSSTTGVNQPQHF.

The V gene is TRBV9, the J gene TRBJ1-1; 7 bases fit TRBD1. This CDR3 is 15 amino acids long. The V gene's germline CDR1 is SGDLS and CDR2 YYNGEE. V trimming: 0 bases; J trimming: 1 base; junction bases outside the gene matches: 3. The CDR3 sequence: CASSVEDRANTEAFF. The DNA for the CDR3 is TGTGCCAGCAGCGTAGAAGACAGGGCGAACACTGAAGCTTTCTTT.

This chain connects TRBV10-3 to TRBJ1-5; D not certain. The germline CDR1 and CDR2 sequences are ENHRY and SYGVKD. The ends were cut back, 3 bases at V and 2 bases at J, with 11 bases in the middle. This CDR3 region has 15 residues. Here the CDR3 DNA reads TGTGCCATCAGTGACAGCTTGGCGGGCAATCAGCCCCAGCATTTT. This translates into CAISDSLAGNQPQHF.

This clonotype was detected ten times or more. The V and J genes are TRBV25-1 and TRBJ1-2; D perhaps matches TRBD1 (5 bases). CDR1 and CDR2 (germline): MGHDK, SYGVNS. The V and J ends lost 6 bases and 8 bases respectively, with 16 bases between them. The CDR3 is 13 amino acids. In nucleotides, the CDR3 is TGTGCCAGCAGCCCGGCCAGGGTAGGGGGCTACACCTTC. It translates to CASSPARVGGYTF.

Only a few counts were recorded for this clonotype. V usage is TRBV20-1 and J usage is TRBJ1-5; no clear D. The V end was cut by 3 bases, the J end by 0 bases, with 9 bases between. The CDR3 spans 14 residues. Germline CDR1 is DFQATT and CDR2 is SNEGSKA (reference sequence). The DNA for the CDR3 is TGCAGTGCTAGGAAGCCCCTTAGCAATCAGCCCCAGCATTTT. Its translation: CSARKPLSNQPQHF.

This clonotype was seen ten or more times. V usage is TRBV4-1 and J usage is TRBJ2-3, with 7 bases aligning to TRBD1. Trimming removed 3 bases from V and 0 bases from J; junction bases left unmatched: 6. The germline V gene encodes CDR1 MGHRA and CDR2 YSYEKL. This CDR3 comprises 16 residues. CDR3 sequence reads: CASSHRDSVSTDTQYF. The CDR3 DNA reads TGCGCCAGCAGCCACCGGGACAGTGTTAGCACAGATACGCAGTATTTT.

The chain employs TRBV10-1 and TRBJ2-5; no definite D call. This CDR3 has 13 amino acids. V gave up 1 base and J gave up 4 bases, with 7 bases separating them. Germline values: CDR1 WNHNN, CDR2 SYGVQD (reference sequence). CDR3 DNA sequence: TGCGCCAGCAGTGAGTGGTTAGGAGAGACCCAGTACTTC. Translation gives CASSEWLGETQYF.

CDR3 in DNA: TGCGCCAGTAAAGGGGGCCCCAATCAGCCCCAGCATTTT. Translating it yields CASKGGPNQPQHF. The chain is built from TRBV10-1 and TRBJ1-5, with 7 bases fitting TRBD1. This CDR3 spans 13 amino acids. The V segment lost 9 bases and the J segment 3 bases; nucleotides outside the gene matches: 5. Germline loops: CDR1 WNHNN, CDR2 SYGVQD (reference sequence).

This sequence joins TRBV7-2 and TRBJ1-5, with D possibly matching TRBD1 (5 bases). The CDR3 contains 13 residues. Looked up from germline, CDR1 is SGHTA and CDR2 is FQGNSA. Trimming took 2 bases from V and 7 from J, leaving 9 bases between them. The CDR3 region has the DNA TGTGCCAGCAGCTTAAATCAGGGACAGCCCCAGCATTTT. The encoded protein is CASSLNQGQPQHF.

In this sample, this clonotype turned up many times. V and J are TRBV12-3 or TRBV12-4 and TRBJ2-2; a weak D match, TRBD1 (5 bases). V dropped 10 bases and J dropped 1 base, with 13 bases sitting between them. This CDR3 comprises 14 residues. CDR3 amino acids: CAMRLQENTGELFF. The CDR3 DNA reads TGTGCCATGCGCCTACAGGAGAACACCGGGGAGCTGTTTTTT.

There are many counts of this clonotype. This chain connects TRBV20-1 to TRBJ1-6; the D is unclear. V lost 1 base and J lost 7, with 5 bases in between. The CDR3 runs 12 residues. The germline CDR1 and CDR2 sequences are DFQATT and SNEGSKA (reference sequence). The CDR3 coding sequence is TGCAGTGCTAGAGCCCCCAATTCACCCCTCCACTTT. As protein: CSARAPNSPLHF.

This chain connects TRBV2 to TRBJ2-7, with D uncertain. In germline, CDR1 is SNHLY, CDR2 FYNNEI. Trimming took off 6 bases at V and 4 bases at J, with 10 bases between the two ends. The CDR3 is 12 residues long. CDR3 in amino acids: CASSLNIYEQYF. Here the CDR3 DNA reads TGTGCCAGCAGCCTCAATATATACGAGCAGTACTTC.

V gene TRBV10-3 combines with J gene TRBJ2-3; D is possibly TRBD2 (5 bases). This CDR3 comprises 16 residues. Between the trimmed V and J ends, which lost 0 bases and 0 bases, there was a span of 10 bases. The V gene's germline CDR1 is ENHRY and CDR2 SYGVKD. This CDR3 is CAISESSGISTDTQYF. In DNA form, the CDR3 reads TGTGCCATCAGTGAGTCATCGGGGATTAGCACAGATACGCAGTATTTT.